A single sample is the source of the 10 T cell receptor beta chains below, sequenced in a study of T cells in Graves' hyperthyroidism and ophthalmopathy. The CDR3 regions of TCR beta were amplified from RNA transcripts. The HTBI primer set was used in a first-round RT-PCR of the TCR CDR3. Each CDR3 protein gets one entry after TCRdb re-called the multiplex PCR reads with MiXCR. The sample includes about 300,000 distinct CDR3 sequences, roughly 13% of them seen just once. Input material: blood. These receptor sequences come from a woman aged 40 to 50 with Graves' hyperthyroidism.

The chain uses TRBV19 and TRBJ2-5; 11 positions match TRBD1. Germline V gene lookup returns CDR1 LNHDA and CDR2 SQIVND (reference sequence). This CDR3 spans 16 amino acids. Unmatched junction bases numbered 8, after V lost 6 bases and J lost 2 bases. As DNA, the CDR3 is TGTGCCAGTAGCCAAGGACAGGGGGCCCTTCAAGAGACCCAGTACTTC. Protein sequence: CASSQGQGALQETQYF.

There are many counts of this clonotype. The rearrangement joins TRBV7-8 to TRBJ2-7; D not resolved. The ends were cut back, 7 bases at V and 9 bases at J, with 22 bases in the middle. The CDR3 sequence is 14 residues long. Germline loops: CDR1 SGHVS, CDR2 FQNEAQ. Written as DNA, the CDR3 is TGTGCCAGCAACCAGCTGCGGTTCCTACGAGGGCAGTACTTC. Translation: CASNQLRFLRGQYF.

This sequence joins TRBV6-1 and TRBJ2-3, with D perhaps matching TRBD2 (6 bases). CDR1 is MNHNS and CDR2 is SASEGT in the germline V gene. Trimming removed 7 bases at V and 0 bases at J, with 20 bases between. The CDR3 length is 17 residues. As DNA, the CDR3 is TGTGCCAGCACCGAAAGGGCGGGATACCGTAGCACAGATACGCAGTATTTT. As protein: CASTERAGYRSTDTQYF.

This clonotype was detected many times. The chain employs TRBV6-2 or TRBV6-3 and TRBJ2-1; TRBD2 matches 9 bases. From germline, CDR1 is MNHEY and CDR2 SVGEGT. Trimming took 5 bases from V and 4 from J; bases not matched to a gene: 9. CDR3 length: 16 residues. CDR3 in amino acids: CASSKIAGVGYNEQFF. The CDR3 DNA sequence: TGTGCCAGCAGTAAAATAGCGGGAGTAGGGTACAATGAGCAGTTCTTC.

This clonotype showed up many times. V and J are TRBV2 and TRBJ2-1, with 10 nucleotides matching TRBD2. V lost 4 bases and J lost 8; bases outside the gene matches: 5. This CDR3 spans 14 amino acids. The germline V gene encodes CDR1 SNHLY and CDR2 FYNNEI. The chain's CDR3 is CASSVPSGSYEQFF. As DNA, the CDR3 is TGTGCCAGCAGTGTCCCTAGCGGGAGCTATGAGCAGTTCTTC.

This clonotype was seen ten or more times. The J gene is TRBJ1-3, the V gene TRBV13, with TRBD1 matching over 8 bases. CDR1 is PRHDT, CDR2 FYEKMQ, per germline (reference sequence). The CDR3 runs 14 residues. V was clipped by 5 bases and J by 3 bases; unmatched bases: 3. CDR3 protein: CASSQQGDGNTIYF. CDR3 nucleotides: TGTGCCAGCAGCCAACAGGGGGATGGAAACACCATATATTTT. Looking up the rest from reference TRBV13 and TRBJ1-3 gives the full variable domain: AAGVIQSPRHLIKEKRETATLKCYPIPRHDTVYWYQQGPGQDPQFLISFYEKMQSDKGSIPDRFSAQQFSDYHSELNMSSLELGDSALYFCASSQQGDGNTIYFGEGSWLTVV.

This clonotype has more than one count but fewer than ten. The rearrangement links TRBV30 to TRBJ2-3, with 14 nucleotides matching TRBD2. CDR1 is GTSNPN, CDR2 SVGIG, per germline (reference sequence). The V segment lost 3 bases and the J segment 5 bases; nucleotides outside the gene matches: 1. The CDR3 sequence is 14 residues long. CDR3 sequence (DNA): TGTGCCTGGAGGGGACTAGCGGGAGAAGATACGCAGTATTTT. Translating gives CAWRGLAGEDTQYF.

In this sample, this clonotype turned up many times. This chain connects TRBV20-1 to TRBJ1-4; 7 positions agree with TRBD1. The CDR3 length is 12 residues. V was clipped by 3 bases and J by 7 bases; unmatched bases: 2. The germline V gene has CDR1 DFQATT and CDR2 SNEGSKA (reference sequence). In nucleotides, the CDR3 is TGCAGTGCTAGCCCAGGGGGTGAAAAACTGTTTTTT. Amino acids: CSASPGGEKLFF.

This clonotype occurred many times. The chain joins TRBV11-3 to TRBJ2-7; weak D call: TRBD2 (5 bases). CDR1 is SGHNT, CDR2 YENEEA, per germline. The V and J ends lost 1 base and 7 bases respectively, with 17 bases between them. CDR3 length: 15 residues. The CDR3 DNA reads as TGTGCCAGCAGCTTAGTAACGGGGATCGAGAGGGAGCAGTACTTC. Protein: CASSLVTGIEREQYF.

This clonotype was seen more than once but under ten times. The chain links TRBV28 to TRBJ1-2, with D unclear. The CDR3 loop spans 10 amino acids. From germline, CDR1 is MDHEN and CDR2 SYDVKM. The V gene lost 6 bases and the J gene lost 7 bases, with 6 bases spanning the gap. The CDR3 DNA is TGTGCCAGCAGGCGGGTTGGCTACACCTTC. It specifies CASRRVGYTF.